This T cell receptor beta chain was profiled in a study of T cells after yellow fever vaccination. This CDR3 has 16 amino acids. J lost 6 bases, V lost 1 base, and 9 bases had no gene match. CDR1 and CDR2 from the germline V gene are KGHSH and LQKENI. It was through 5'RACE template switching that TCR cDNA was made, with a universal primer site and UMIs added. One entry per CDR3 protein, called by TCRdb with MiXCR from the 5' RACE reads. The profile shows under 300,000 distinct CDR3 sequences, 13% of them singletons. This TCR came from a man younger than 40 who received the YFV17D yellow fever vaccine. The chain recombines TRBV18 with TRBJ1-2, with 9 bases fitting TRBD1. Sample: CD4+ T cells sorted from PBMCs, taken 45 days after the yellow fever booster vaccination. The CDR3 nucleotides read TGTGCCAGCTCACCACTGAGGACAGGGGAAGAGAATGGCTACACCTTC. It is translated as CASSPLRTGEENGYTF.